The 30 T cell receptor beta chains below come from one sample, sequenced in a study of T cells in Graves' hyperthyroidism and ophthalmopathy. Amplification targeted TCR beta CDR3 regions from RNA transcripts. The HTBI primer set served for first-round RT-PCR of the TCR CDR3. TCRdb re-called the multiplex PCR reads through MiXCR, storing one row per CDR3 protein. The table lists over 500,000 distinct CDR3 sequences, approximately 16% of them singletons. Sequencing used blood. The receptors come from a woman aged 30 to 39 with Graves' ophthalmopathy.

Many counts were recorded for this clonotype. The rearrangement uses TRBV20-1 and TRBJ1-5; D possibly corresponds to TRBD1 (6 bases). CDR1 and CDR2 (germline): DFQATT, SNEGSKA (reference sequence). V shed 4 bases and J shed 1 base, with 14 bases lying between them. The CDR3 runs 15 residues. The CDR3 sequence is CSANRGGYSNQPQHF. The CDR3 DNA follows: TGCAGTGCTAATAGGGGGGGGTACAGCAATCAGCCCCAGCATTTT.

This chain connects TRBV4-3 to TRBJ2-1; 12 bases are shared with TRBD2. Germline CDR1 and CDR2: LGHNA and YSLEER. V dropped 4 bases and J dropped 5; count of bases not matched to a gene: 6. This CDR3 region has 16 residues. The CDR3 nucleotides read TGCGCCAGCAGCCTCCGACTAGCGGGAGAGCACAATGAGCAGTTCTTC. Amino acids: CASSLRLAGEHNEQFF.

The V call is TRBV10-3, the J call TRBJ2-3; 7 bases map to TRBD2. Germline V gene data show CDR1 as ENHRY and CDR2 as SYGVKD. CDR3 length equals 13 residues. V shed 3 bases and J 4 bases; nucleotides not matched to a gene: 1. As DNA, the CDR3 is TGTGCCATCAGTGAAGCGGGGTCAGATACGCAGTATTTT. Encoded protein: CAISEAGSDTQYF.

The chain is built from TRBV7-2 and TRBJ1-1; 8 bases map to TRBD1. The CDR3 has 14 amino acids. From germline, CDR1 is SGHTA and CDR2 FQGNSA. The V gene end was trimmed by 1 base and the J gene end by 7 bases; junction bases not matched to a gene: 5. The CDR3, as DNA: TGTGCCAGCAGCTTAGGCGGACAGGGCAGTGAAGCTTTCTTT. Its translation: CASSLGGQGSEAFF.

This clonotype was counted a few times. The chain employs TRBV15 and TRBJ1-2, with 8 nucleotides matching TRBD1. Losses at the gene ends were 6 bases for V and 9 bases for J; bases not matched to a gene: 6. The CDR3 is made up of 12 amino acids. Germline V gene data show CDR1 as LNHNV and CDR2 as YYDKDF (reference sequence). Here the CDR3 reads CATSLDRVSYTF. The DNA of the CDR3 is TGTGCCACCAGTTTGGACAGGGTTAGCTACACCTTC.

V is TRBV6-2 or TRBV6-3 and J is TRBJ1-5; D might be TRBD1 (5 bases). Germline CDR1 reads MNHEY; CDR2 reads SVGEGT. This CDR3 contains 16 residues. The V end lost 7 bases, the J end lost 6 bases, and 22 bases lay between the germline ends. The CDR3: CASNIRLGPRSQPQHF. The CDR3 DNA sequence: TGTGCCAGCAATATCCGACTGGGACCCCGGAGTCAGCCCCAGCATTTT.

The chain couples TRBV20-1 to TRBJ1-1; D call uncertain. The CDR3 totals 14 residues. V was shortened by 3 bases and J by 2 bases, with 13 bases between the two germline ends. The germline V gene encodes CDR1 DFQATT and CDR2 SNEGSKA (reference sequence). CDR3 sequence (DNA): TGCAGTGCTAGTCGGGGAACACTTAACACTGAAGCTTTCTTT. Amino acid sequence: CSASRGTLNTEAFF.

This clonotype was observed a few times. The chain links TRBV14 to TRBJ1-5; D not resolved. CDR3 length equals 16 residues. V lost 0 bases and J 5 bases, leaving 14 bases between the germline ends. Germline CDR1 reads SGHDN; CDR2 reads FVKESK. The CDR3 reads CASSQDLLTSDQPQHF. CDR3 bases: TGTGCCAGCAGCCAAGATCTTCTAACCTCTGATCAGCCCCAGCATTTT.

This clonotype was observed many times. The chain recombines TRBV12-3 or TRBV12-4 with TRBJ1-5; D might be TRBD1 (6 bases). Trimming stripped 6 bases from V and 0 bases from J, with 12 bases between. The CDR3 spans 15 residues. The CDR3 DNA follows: TGTGCCAGCAGCCAAGGGGGAGGTAGCAATCAGCCCCAGCATTTT. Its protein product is CASSQGGGSNQPQHF.

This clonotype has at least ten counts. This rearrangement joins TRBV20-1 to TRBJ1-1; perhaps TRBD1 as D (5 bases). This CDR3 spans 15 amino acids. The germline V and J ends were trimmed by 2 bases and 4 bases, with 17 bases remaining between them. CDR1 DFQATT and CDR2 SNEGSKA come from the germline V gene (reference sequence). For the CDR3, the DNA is TGCAGTGCTAGACGGGGCCCTCTCTCCGGCACTGAAGCTTTCTTT. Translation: CSARRGPLSGTEAFF.

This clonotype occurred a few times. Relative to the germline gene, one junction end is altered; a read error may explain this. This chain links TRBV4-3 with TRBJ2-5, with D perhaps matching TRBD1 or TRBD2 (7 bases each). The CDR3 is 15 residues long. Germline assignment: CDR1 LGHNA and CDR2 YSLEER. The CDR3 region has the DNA TGCGCCAGCGGCCAGGGGGGGGGCCGCCGTGAGACCCAGTACTTC. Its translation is CASGQGGGRRETQYF.

DNA for the CDR3: TGTGCCACCAGCAGAGAGGCAGCGAACACTGAAGCTTTCTTT. Translating it yields CATSREAANTEAFF. J is TRBJ1-1 and V is TRBV15; no reliable D call. Germline V CDR1 and CDR2: LNHNV, YYDKDF (reference sequence). Trimming pared 0 bases from V and 1 base from J, leaving 6 bases between. The CDR3 length is 14 residues. The whole variable domain, remainder taken from reference TRBV15 and TRBJ1-1, is DAMVIQNPRYQVTQFGKPVTLSCSQTLNHNVMYWYQQKSSQAPKLLFHYYDKDFNNEADTPDNFQSRRPNTSFCFLDIRSPGLGDTAMYLCATSREAANTEAFFGQGTRLTVV.

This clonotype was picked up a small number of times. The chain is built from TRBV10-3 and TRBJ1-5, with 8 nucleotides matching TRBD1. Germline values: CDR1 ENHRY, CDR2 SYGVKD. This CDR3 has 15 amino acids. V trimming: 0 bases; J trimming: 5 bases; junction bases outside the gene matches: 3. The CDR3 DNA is TGTGCCATCAGTGAGTCGAGACAGGGGCATCAGCCCCAGCATTTT. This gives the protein CAISESRQGHQPQHF.

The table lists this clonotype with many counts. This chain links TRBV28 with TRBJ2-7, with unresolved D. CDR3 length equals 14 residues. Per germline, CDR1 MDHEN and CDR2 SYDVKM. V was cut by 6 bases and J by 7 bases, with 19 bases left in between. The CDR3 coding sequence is TGTGCCAGCAGCATCTCAAACCGGGTTCCTGAGCAGTACTTC. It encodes CASSISNRVPEQYF.

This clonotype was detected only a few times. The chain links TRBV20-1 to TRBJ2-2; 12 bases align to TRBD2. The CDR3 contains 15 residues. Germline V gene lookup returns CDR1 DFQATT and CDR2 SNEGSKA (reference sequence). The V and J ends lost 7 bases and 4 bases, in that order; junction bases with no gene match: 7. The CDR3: CSGLAGEVGTGELFF. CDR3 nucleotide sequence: TGCAGTGGACTAGCGGGAGAGGTTGGCACCGGGGAGCTGTTTTTT.

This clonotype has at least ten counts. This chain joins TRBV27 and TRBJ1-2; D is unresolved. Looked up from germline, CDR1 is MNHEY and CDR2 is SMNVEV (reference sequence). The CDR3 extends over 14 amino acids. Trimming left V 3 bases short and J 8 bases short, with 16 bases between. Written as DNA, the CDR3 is TGTGCCAGCAGTTTCGGTGTAAAGGCGTCCGGCTACACCTTC. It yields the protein CASSFGVKASGYTF.

The CDR3 sequence is CASSDYRDLLHF. The CDR3, as DNA: TGTGCCAGCAGTGACTACCGGGACCTCCTCCACTTT. The chain couples TRBV6-2 or TRBV6-3 to TRBJ1-6; TRBD1 might be the D (5 bases). CDR1 MNHEY and CDR2 SVGEGT come from the germline V gene. CDR3 length equals 12 residues. V was cut by 5 bases and J by 15 bases, with 14 bases left in between.

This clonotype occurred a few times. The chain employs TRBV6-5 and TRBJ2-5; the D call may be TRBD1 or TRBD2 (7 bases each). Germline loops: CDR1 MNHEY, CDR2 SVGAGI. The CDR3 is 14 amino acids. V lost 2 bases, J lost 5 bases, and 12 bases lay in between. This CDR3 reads CASSYGTAGETQYF. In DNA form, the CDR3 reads TGTGCCAGCAGTTACGGGACAGCGGGGGAGACCCAGTACTTC.

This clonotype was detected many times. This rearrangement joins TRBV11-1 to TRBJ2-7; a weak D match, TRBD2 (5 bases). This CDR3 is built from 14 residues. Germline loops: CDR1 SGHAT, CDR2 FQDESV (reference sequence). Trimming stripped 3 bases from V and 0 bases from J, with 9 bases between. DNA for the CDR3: TGTGCCAGCAGCTTCCCGGGGTCCTCCTACGAGCAGTACTTC. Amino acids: CASSFPGSSYEQYF. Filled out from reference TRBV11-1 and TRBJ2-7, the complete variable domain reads EAEVAQSPRYKITEKSQAVAFWCDPISGHATLYWYRQILGQGPELLVQFQDESVVDDSQLPKDRFSAERLKGVDSTLKIQPAELGDSAMYLCASSFPGSSYEQYFGPGTRLTVT.

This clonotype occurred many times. CDR3 loop: CASGAGTVSYEQYF. The CDR3 DNA follows: TGTGCCAGCGGAGCCGGGACAGTCTCCTACGAGCAGTACTTC. The chain links TRBV28 to TRBJ2-7; 7 bases are shared with TRBD1. Unmatched junction bases numbered 7, after V lost 8 bases and J lost 0 bases. The CDR3 contains 14 residues. Germline assignment: CDR1 MDHEN and CDR2 SYDVKM.

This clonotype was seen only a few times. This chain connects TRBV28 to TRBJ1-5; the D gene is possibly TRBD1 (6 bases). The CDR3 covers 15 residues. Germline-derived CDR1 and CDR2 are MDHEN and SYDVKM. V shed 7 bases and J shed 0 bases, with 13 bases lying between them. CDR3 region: CASKGVANSNQPQHF. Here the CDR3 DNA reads TGTGCCAGCAAGGGGGTGGCAAATAGCAATCAGCCCCAGCATTTT.

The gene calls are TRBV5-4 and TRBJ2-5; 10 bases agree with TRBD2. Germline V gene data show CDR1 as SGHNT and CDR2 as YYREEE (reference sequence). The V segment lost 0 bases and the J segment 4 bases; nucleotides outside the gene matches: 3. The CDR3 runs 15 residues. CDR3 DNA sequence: TGTGCCAGCAGCTTGGTAGCGGGAGGAGTAGAGACCCAGTACTTC. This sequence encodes CASSLVAGGVETQYF.

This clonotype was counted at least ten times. The CDR3 coding sequence is TGTGCCACCCTAGACGGGTTTGTTACAGATACGCAGTATTTT. This gives the protein CATLDGFVTDTQYF. The J gene is TRBJ2-3, the V gene TRBV6-2 or TRBV6-3; D unclear. Germline V gene lookup returns CDR1 MNHEY and CDR2 SVGEGT. V was shortened by 10 bases and J by 3 bases, with 17 bases between the two germline ends. The CDR3 sequence is 14 residues long.

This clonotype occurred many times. The CDR3, as DNA: TGTGCCAGCAGTCCGGACCCATCCTACGAGCAGTACTTC. It codes for CASSPDPSYEQYF. The chain couples TRBV27 to TRBJ2-7; D remains ambiguous. CDR3 length: 13 amino acids. In germline, CDR1 is MNHEY, CDR2 SMNVEV (reference sequence). Deletions cut 5 bases from V and 1 base from J, with 9 bases between.

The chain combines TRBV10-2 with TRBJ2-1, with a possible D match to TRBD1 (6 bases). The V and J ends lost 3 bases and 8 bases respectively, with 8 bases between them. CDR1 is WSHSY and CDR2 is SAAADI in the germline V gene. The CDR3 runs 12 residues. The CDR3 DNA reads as TGCGCCAGCAGTGACAGGGGCCATGAGCAGTTCTTC. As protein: CASSDRGHEQFF.

CDR3 sequence (DNA): TGCAGCGTTGTAGCCGGATTAAGCTCCTACAATGAGCAGTTCTTC. It yields the protein CSVVAGLSSYNEQFF. V is TRBV29-1 and J is TRBJ2-1, with unresolved D. This CDR3 spans 15 amino acids. V was trimmed by 4 bases and J by 0 bases, leaving 13 bases between them. CDR1 is SQVTM, CDR2 ANQGSEA, per germline.

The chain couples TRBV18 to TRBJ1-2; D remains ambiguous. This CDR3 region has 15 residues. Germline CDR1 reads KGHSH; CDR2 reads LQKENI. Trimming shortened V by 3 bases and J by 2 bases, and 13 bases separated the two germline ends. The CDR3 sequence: CASSPNADGNYGYTF. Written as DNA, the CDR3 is TGTGCCAGCTCACCCAATGCGGACGGCAACTATGGCTACACCTTC.

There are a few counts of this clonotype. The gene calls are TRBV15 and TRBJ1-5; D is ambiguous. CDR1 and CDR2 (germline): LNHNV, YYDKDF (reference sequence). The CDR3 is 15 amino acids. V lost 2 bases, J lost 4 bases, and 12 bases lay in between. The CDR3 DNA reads TGTGCCACCAGCAGATACAGAGCATTGAATCAGCCCCAGCATTTT. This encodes CATSRYRALNQPQHF.

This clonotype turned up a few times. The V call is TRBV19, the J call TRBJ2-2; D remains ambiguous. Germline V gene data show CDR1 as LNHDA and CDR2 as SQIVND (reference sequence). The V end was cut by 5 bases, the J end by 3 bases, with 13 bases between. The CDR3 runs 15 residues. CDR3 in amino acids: CASSPYDTDTGELFF. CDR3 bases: TGTGCCAGTAGTCCTTATGACACCGACACCGGGGAGCTGTTTTTT.

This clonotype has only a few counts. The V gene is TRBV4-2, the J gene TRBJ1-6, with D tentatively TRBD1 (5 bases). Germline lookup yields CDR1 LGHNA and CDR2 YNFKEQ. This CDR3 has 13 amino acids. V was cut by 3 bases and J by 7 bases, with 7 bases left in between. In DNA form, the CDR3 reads TGTGCCAGCAGCCATGACAGCAATTCACCCCTCCACTTT. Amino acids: CASSHDSNSPLHF.